This passage covers 24 T cell receptor beta chains from one sample sequenced in a study of identical twins. Using its own MiXCR run on the 5' RACE reads, TCRdb lists one record per CDR3 protein. The table records about 690,000 distinct CDR3 sequences, 21% of them present only once. These data are also associated with another study on T cells expressing NK-cell markers.

Sequenced: PBMCs. The receptors stem from a woman aged 18-35 years in good health.

Only a few counts were recorded for this clonotype. This chain links TRBV25-1 with TRBJ2-3; 11 bases line up with TRBD2. The CDR3 runs 17 residues. Germline V gives CDR1 MGHDK, CDR2 SYGVNS. Trimming at V came to 5 bases and at J to 1 base, leaving 8 bases not matched to a gene. The CDR3, as DNA: TGTGCCAGCAGTTCAACCTTACTAGCGGGAGGCACAGATACGCAGTATTTT. Encoded protein: CASSSTLLAGGTDTQYF.

This chain connects TRBV20-1 to TRBJ2-7; D remains unclear. V was trimmed by 3 bases and J by 5 bases, leaving 8 bases between them. The CDR3 has 11 amino acids. Germline CDR1 DFQATT, CDR2 SNEGSKA (reference sequence). The CDR3 is CSARFAHEQYF. As DNA, the CDR3 is TGCAGTGCTAGGTTCGCACACGAGCAGTACTTC.

This clonotype was recorded at least ten times. The genes are TRBV27 and TRBJ2-1; a weak D match, TRBD2 (5 bases). V shed 5 bases and J shed 9 bases, with 17 bases lying between them. This CDR3 region has 14 residues. Germline V gives CDR1 MNHEY, CDR2 SMNVEV (reference sequence). The CDR3 is CASSTAYVGGEQFF. As DNA, the CDR3 is TGTGCCAGCAGTACAGCGTACGTTGGAGGTGAGCAGTTCTTC.

This clonotype has a count of ten or more. The chain links TRBV6-5 to TRBJ2-3; D is perhaps TRBD2 (5 bases). V was pared by 2 bases and J by 4 bases, with 10 bases between. The germline gives CDR1 MNHEY, CDR2 SVGAGI. This CDR3 has 14 amino acids. The CDR3 loop is CASSYGEEADTQYF. In DNA, the CDR3 is TGTGCCAGCAGTTACGGAGAGGAGGCAGATACGCAGTATTTT.

The chain uses TRBV5-1 and TRBJ1-2, with D hard to call. The ends were cut back, 5 bases at V and 3 bases at J, with 5 bases in the middle. Germline lookup yields CDR1 SGHRS and CDR2 YFSETQ. The length of the CDR3 is 11 residues. Here the CDR3 DNA reads TGCGCCAGCAGGGAGTACTATGGCTACACCTTC. Translating it yields CASREYYGYTF.

This clonotype was detected ten times or more. The V gene is TRBV12-3 or TRBV12-4, the J gene TRBJ2-1, with 9 bases matching TRBD2. This CDR3 has 14 residues. V shed 4 bases, J shed 8 bases, and the junction held 6 bases outside the gene matches. The CDR3 loop reads CASSSGGRVYEQFF. The DNA for the CDR3 is TGTGCCAGCAGTTCGGGCGGGAGGGTATATGAGCAGTTCTTC.

This clonotype showed up just a few times. Relative to the germline gene, one junction end is altered; a read error may explain this. The chain is built from TRBV3-1 and TRBJ2-2; D is unclear. The CDR3 has 15 amino acids. The germline gives CDR1 LGHDT, CDR2 YNNKEL (reference sequence). CDR3 sequence: CASSQDIENSGELFF. CDR3 coding DNA: TGTGCCAGCAGCCAAGATATAGAGAACTCCGGGGAGCTGTTTTTT.

The genes are TRBV6-1 and TRBJ1-4, with 8 positions matching TRBD1. The J segment lost 8 bases and the V segment lost 7 bases, leaving 9 bases of the junction unmatched. CDR1 and CDR2 from the germline V gene are MNHNS and SASEGT. CDR3 length: 14 residues. In nucleotides, the CDR3 is TGTGCCAGCAATCGGGACAGGACTCAAGAAAAACTGTTTTTT. This translates into CASNRDRTQEKLFF.

This clonotype was picked up many times. This chain uses TRBV5-1 with TRBJ2-7; perhaps TRBD2 as D (7 bases). The germline CDR1 and CDR2 sequences are SGHRS and YFSETQ. The CDR3 spans 15 residues. V was trimmed by 4 bases and J by 4 bases, leaving 18 bases between them. The CDR3 protein is CASSAMGASGYEQYF. The CDR3 DNA reads TGCGCCAGCAGCGCGATGGGGGCTAGCGGTTACGAGCAGTACTTC.

In its sample, this clonotype was seen many times. The chain employs TRBV4-2 and TRBJ1-2; D not resolved. The germline V gene has CDR1 LGHNA and CDR2 YNFKEQ. This CDR3 has 14 amino acids. V was trimmed by 0 bases and J by 8 bases, leaving 13 bases between them. The CDR3 DNA reads TGTGCCAGCAGCCAAGAATTCGGTCAGTTCGGCTACACCTTC. Translated: CASSQEFGQFGYTF.

Remarks on this clonotype: A much larger clone lies a single base off, so this may be a read error. The V call is TRBV29-1, the J call TRBJ2-7; D is undetermined. Per germline, CDR1 SQVTM and CDR2 ANQGSEA. The CDR3 has 12 residues. DNA for the CDR3: TGCGGCGCTACTGAGGACCTCCACGAGCAGTACTTC. This sequence encodes CGATEDLHEQYF.

The V gene is TRBV20-1, the J gene TRBJ1-1, with D hard to call. Trimming took 6 bases from V and 4 from J, leaving 12 bases between them. The CDR3 extends over 12 amino acids. Germline V gene sequence: CDR1 DFQATT, CDR2 SNEGSKA (reference sequence). CDR3 DNA: TGCAGTGCCCTTGGAGGGAGCACTGAAGCTTTCTTT. Its protein is CSALGGSTEAFF.

This clonotype was seen more than once but under ten times. The chain employs TRBV6-5 and TRBJ2-3; 7 bases line up with TRBD2. Trimming took 2 bases from V and 4 from J; bases not matched to a gene: 6. From germline, CDR1 is MNHEY and CDR2 SVGAGI. This CDR3 is built from 15 residues. CDR3 protein: CASSYSGAEADTQYF. The DNA for the CDR3 is TGTGCCAGCAGTTACAGCGGGGCGGAGGCAGATACGCAGTATTTT.

This clonotype was detected a few times. This sequence joins TRBV10-3 and TRBJ2-7; either TRBD1 or TRBD2 may fit D (6 bases each). CDR3 length: 11 amino acids. Germline V gene data show CDR1 as ENHRY and CDR2 as SYGVKD. Trimming shortened V by 6 bases and J by 7 bases, and 10 bases separated the two germline ends. The CDR3 region has the DNA TGTGCCATCAGCCTAGGGGGGGAGCAGTACTTC. This translates into CAISLGGEQYF.

V is TRBV20-1 and J is TRBJ2-7; 8 bases are a match to TRBD2. The V segment lost 2 bases and the J segment 6 bases; nucleotides outside the gene matches: 3. Germline V gene data show CDR1 as DFQATT and CDR2 as SNEGSKA (reference sequence). CDR3 length: 12 amino acids. CDR3 bases: TGCAGTGCTAGAACGGGAGGGGGCGAGCAGTACTTC. Residues: CSARTGGGEQYF.

The CDR3 DNA is TGTGCCACCAGTGACGCCGGGAGCACAGATACGCAGTATTTT. Translating gives CATSDAGSTDTQYF. The chain combines TRBV24-1 with TRBJ2-3, with D uncertain. Trimming took 4 bases from V and 0 from J, leaving 7 bases between them. The CDR3 spans 14 residues. The V gene's germline CDR1 is KGHDR and CDR2 SFDVKD.

There are many counts of this clonotype. As DNA, the CDR3 is TGTGCCAGCACAGTCCTGAGCTCGCCGCCTATATATGGCTACACCTTC. It specifies CASTVLSSPPIYGYTF. This sequence joins TRBV7-9 and TRBJ1-2; D gene unclear. The germline V gene has CDR1 SEHNR and CDR2 FQNEAQ (reference sequence). This CDR3 comprises 16 residues. V was cut by 7 bases and J by 5 bases, with 23 bases left in between.

The gene calls are TRBV12-3 or TRBV12-4 and TRBJ2-1; 7 bases align to TRBD2. With V trimmed by 2 bases and J by 5 bases, 9 bases remained unmatched. The CDR3 sequence is 16 residues long. The CDR3 DNA sequence: TGTGCCAGCAGTTTAAATACGGGAGGTATGCACAATGAGCAGTTCTTC. Translated, it gives CASSLNTGGMHNEQFF.

The V call is TRBV20-1, the J call TRBJ2-1, with D perhaps matching TRBD1 (6 bases). Germline V gene lookup returns CDR1 DFQATT and CDR2 SNEGSKA (reference sequence). The CDR3 consists of 12 residues. V was pared by 5 bases and J by 8 bases, with 13 bases between. The CDR3 sequence: CSAVDSGDEQFF. In DNA form, the CDR3 reads TGCAGTGCTGTGGACAGCGGCGATGAGCAGTTCTTC.

The V and J genes are TRBV6-2 or TRBV6-3 and TRBJ2-6, with a tentative D call TRBD2 (6 bases). The CDR3 is 14 amino acids. CDR1 is MNHEY, CDR2 SVGEGT, per germline. V lost 8 bases and J lost 4, with 12 bases in between. CDR3 loop: CASWGRFGANVLTF. The CDR3 DNA reads TGTGCCAGCTGGGGGAGGTTCGGGGCCAACGTCCTGACTTTC.

This clonotype has at least ten counts. V is TRBV6-5 and J is TRBJ2-7, with a possible D match to TRBD1 (6 bases). Germline-derived CDR1 and CDR2 are MNHEY and SVGAGI. The CDR3 is made up of 14 amino acids. V dropped 0 bases and J dropped 3 bases, with 9 bases sitting between them. CDR3 loop: CASSYSGGGYEQYF. CDR3 nucleotides: TGTGCCAGCAGTTACTCTGGGGGCGGCTACGAGCAGTACTTC.

The chain has TRBV4-1 and TRBJ2-2, with 10 bases lining up with TRBD1. Germline trimming cut 4 bases from V and 6 bases from J; bases unmatched to any gene: 5. CDR1 is MGHRA and CDR2 is YSYEKL in the germline V gene. The CDR3 is 15 residues long. The CDR3 DNA reads as TGCGCCAGCAGCCTATGGGACAGGGGATCCGGGGAGCTGTTTTTT. Amino acid sequence: CASSLWDRGSGELFF.

This clonotype was counted between two and nine times. The V and J genes are TRBV29-1 and TRBJ1-1, with D perhaps TRBD1 (5 bases). Per the germline V gene, CDR1 is SQVTM and CDR2 is ANQGSEA. There are 13 residues in the CDR3. V was cut by 6 bases and J by 1 base, with 12 bases left in between. CDR3 sequence reads: CSVSWGANTEAFF. CDR3 in DNA: TGCAGCGTCTCGTGGGGCGCGAACACTGAAGCTTTCTTT.

CDR3 protein: CASSFRSTRETQYF. The CDR3 DNA is TGTGCCAGCAGCTTTCGGTCCACAAGGGAGACCCAGTACTTC. The chain is built from TRBV5-6 and TRBJ2-5; the D is unclear. The CDR3 runs 14 residues. V shed 2 bases and J shed 5 bases, with 13 bases lying between them. The germline gives CDR1 SGHDT, CDR2 YYEEEE.